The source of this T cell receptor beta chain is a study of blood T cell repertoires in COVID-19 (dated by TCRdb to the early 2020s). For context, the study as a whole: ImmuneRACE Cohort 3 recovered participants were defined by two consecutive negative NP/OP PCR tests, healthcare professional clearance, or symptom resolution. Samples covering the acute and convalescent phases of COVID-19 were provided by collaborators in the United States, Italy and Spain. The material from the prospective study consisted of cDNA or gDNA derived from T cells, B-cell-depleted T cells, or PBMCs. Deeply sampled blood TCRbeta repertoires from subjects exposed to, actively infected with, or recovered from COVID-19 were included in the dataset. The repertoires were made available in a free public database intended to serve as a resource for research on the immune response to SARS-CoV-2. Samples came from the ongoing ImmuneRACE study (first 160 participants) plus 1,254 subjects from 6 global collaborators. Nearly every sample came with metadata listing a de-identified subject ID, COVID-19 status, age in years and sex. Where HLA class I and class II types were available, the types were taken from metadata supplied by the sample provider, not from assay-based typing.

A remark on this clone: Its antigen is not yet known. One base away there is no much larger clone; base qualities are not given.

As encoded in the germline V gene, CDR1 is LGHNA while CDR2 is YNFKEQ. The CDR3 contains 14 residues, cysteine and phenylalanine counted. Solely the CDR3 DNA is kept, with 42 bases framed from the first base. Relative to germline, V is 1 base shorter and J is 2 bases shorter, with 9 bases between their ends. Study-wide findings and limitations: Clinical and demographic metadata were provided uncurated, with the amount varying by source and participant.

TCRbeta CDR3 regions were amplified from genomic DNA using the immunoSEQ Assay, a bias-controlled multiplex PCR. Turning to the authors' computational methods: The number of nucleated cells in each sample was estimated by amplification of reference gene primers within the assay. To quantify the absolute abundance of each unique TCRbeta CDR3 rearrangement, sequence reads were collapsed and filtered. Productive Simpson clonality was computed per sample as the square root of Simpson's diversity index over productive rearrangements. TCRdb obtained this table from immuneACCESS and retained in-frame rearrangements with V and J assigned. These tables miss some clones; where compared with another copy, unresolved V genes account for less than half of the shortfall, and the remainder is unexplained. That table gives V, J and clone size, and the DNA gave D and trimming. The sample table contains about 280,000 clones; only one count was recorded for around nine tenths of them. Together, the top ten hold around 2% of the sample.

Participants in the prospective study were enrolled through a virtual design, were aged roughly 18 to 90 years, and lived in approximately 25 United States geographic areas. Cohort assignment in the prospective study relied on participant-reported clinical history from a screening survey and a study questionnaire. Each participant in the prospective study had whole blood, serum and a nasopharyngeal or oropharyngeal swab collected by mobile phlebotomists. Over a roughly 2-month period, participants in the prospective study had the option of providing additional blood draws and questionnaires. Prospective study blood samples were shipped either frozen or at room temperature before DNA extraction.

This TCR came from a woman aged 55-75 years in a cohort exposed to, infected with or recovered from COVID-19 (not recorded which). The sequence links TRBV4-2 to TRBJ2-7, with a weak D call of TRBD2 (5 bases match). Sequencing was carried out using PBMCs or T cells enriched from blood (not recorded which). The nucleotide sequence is TGTGCCAGCAGCCAAGCCGGGGAAGCCTACGAGCAGTACTTC. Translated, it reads CASSQAGEAYEQYF.